The source of this TCR beta chain is a study of vaccination effects on CD4 cells after COVID-19. CDR1 SGHVS and CDR2 FQNEAQ come from the germline V gene. The CDR3 has 15 amino acids. With 0 bases removed from V and 2 bases from J, the gap between germline ends came to 11 bases. Antigen-specific CD4+ T cells were first expanded with viral peptide pools by the ViraFEST assay and only then sequenced. It was after roughly ten days of culture that CD4+ T cells were isolated. This individual contracted SARS-CoV-2 between March and December 2020, as verified by PCR. The assay was immunoSEQ multiplex PCR, and TCRdb's table has in-frame clones only and misses some. The sample holds tens of thousands of clones, more than 75% seen once. As regards this clone: Its antigen is unknown.

Source: CD4+ T cells from PBMCs cultured with HIV peptides, taken before COVID-19 vaccination. Subset denoted: HIV-1 Nef peptide pool negative control/reference culture. The receptor comes from a human donor who had a prior SARS-CoV-2 infection. The chain couples TRBV7-8 to TRBJ2-7, with D unclear. The CDR3 region is CASSLAVPGPYEQYF. CDR3 DNA: TGTGCCAGCAGCTTAGCTGTTCCGGGCCCCTACGAGCAGTACTTC.